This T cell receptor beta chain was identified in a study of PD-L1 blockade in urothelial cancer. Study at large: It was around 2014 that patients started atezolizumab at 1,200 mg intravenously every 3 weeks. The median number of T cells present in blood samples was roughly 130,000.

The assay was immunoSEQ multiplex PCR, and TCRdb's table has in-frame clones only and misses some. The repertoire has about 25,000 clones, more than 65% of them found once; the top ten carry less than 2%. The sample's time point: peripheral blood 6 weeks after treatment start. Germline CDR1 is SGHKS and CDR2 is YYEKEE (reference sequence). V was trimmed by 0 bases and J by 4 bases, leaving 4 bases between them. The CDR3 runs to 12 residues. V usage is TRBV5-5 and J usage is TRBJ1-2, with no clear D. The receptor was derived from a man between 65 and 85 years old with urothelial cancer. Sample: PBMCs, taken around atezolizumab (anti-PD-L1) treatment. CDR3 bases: TGTGCCAGCAGCTTGGCCGGCTATGGCTACACCTTC. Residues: CASSLAGYGYTF.